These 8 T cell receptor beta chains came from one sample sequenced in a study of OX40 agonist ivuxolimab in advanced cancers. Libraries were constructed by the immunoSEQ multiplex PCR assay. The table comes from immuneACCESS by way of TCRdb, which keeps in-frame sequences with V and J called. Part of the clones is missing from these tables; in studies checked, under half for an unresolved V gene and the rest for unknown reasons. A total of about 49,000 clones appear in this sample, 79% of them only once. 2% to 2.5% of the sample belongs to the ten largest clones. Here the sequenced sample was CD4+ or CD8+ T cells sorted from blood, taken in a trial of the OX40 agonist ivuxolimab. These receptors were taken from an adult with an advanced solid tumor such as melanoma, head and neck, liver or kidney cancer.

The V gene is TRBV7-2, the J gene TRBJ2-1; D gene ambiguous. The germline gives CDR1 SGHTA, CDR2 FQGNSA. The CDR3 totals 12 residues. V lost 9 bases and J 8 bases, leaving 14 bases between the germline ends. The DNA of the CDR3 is TGTGCCAGTTTAGACCCCCGGGATGAGCAGTTCTTC. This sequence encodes CASLDPRDEQFF.

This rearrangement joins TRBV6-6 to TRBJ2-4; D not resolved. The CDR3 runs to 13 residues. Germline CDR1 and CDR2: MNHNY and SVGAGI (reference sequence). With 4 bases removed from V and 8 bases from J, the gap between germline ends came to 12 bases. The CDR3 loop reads CASSSSRIDIQYF. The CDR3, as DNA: TGTGCCAGCAGTTCCTCCCGGATAGACATTCAGTACTTC.

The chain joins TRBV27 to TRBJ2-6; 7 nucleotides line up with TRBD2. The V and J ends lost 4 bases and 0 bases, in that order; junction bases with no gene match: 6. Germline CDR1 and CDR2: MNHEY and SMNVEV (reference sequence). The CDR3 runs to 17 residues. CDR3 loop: CASSWGGYTSGANVLTF. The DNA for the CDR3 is TGTGCCAGCAGTTGGGGGGGGTATACCTCTGGGGCCAACGTCCTGACTTTC.

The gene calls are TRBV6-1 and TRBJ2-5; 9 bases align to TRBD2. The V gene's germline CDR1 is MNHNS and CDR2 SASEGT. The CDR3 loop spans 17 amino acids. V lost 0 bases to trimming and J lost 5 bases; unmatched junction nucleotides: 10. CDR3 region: CASSEAPGAGGLETQYF. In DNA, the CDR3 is TGTGCCAGCAGTGAAGCGCCGGGGGCGGGAGGGTTGGAGACCCAGTACTTC.

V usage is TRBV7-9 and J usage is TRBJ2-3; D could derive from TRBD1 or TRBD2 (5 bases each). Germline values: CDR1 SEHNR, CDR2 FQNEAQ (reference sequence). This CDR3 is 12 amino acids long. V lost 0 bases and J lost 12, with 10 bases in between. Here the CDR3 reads CASSLAGGAQYF. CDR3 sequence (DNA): TGTGCCAGCAGCTTAGCTGGGGGAGCCCAGTATTTT.

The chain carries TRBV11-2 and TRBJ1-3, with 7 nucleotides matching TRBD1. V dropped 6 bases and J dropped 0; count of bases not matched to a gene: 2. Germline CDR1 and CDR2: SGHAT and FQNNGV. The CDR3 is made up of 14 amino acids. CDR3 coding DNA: TGTGCCAGCAGGGACAGGAACTCTGGAAACACCATATATTTT. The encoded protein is CASRDRNSGNTIYF.

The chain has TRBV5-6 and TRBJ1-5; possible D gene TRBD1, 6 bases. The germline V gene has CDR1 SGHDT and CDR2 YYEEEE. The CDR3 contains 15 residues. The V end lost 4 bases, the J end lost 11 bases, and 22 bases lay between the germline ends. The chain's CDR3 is CASSTPGTPLGSQHF. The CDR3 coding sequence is TGTGCCAGCAGCACCCCCGGGACACCCCTCGGATCCCAGCATTTT.

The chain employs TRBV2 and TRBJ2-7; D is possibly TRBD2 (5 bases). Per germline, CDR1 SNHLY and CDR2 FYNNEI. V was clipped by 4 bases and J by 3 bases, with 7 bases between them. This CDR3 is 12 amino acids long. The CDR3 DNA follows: TGTGCCAGCAGTGTAGAGGGCTACGAGCAGTACTTC. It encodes CASSVEGYEQYF. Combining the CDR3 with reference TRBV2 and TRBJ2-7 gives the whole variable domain EPEVTQTPSHQVTQMGQEVILRCVPISNHLYFYWYRQILGQKVEFLVSFYNNEISEKSEIFDDQFSVERPDGSNFTLKIRSTKLEDSAMYFCASSVEGYEQYFGPGTRLTVT.